Here is one T cell receptor beta chain with its context. Assay used: immunoSEQ multiplex PCR; TCRdb lists only in-frame clones, some missing. The sample contains more than 30,000 clones, 88% of which appear only once. Germline CDR1 and CDR2: SGHTA and FQGNSA. This CDR3 has 15 residues. V lost 1 base, J lost 8 bases, and 5 bases stayed unmatched. The data stem from a study of T cells in localized non-small cell lung cancer. V gene TRBV7-2 combines with J gene TRBJ1-6; TRBD1 matches at 7 bases. Sequences were derived from peripheral blood mononuclear cells, sampled before any cancer treatment. The TCR sequence derives from a woman aged 35-75 years with stage III lung adenocarcinoma. The CDR3 spells CASSLGGTDYSPLHF. DNA for the CDR3: TGTGCCAGCAGCTTAGGGGGGACAGATTATTCACCCCTCCACTTT.